Listed below are T cell receptor beta chains from one sample, sequenced in a study of breast tumors, draining lymph nodes, adjacent tissues. MiXCR, applied by TCRdb to the multiplex PCR reads, yields one record per CDR3 protein. The profile covers approximately 150,000 distinct CDR3 sequences, with about 30% appearing a single time and 2.3% taken by the ten largest. Sequences were obtained from axillary lymph node tissue. The receptors originated from a female donor with breast cancer. Some clones in this sample may be carry-over from other donors' samples. Each CDR3 is given with its conserved first and last residue. D genes are given only for firm matches. Part of the rows lack a size; the others show once, few, many or a class for expanded clones.

D gene,clone size,V gene,J gene,CDR3 protein,CDR3 DNA
TRBD1,few,TRBV7-9,TRBJ1-1,CASSNPGTGRTEAFF,TGTGCCAGCAGCAATCCTGGGACAGGGCGGACTGAAGCTTTCTTT
-,few,TRBV6-1,TRBJ2-7,CASSLTGWGSYEQYF,TGTGCCAGCAGTCTTACGGGGTGGGGCTCCTACGAGCAGTACTTC
TRBD1,many,TRBV5-8,TRBJ1-5,CASSSGTGNGPQHF,TGTGCCAGCAGCTCCGGGACAGGGAATGGACCCCAGCATTTT
-,many,TRBV19,TRBJ1-4,CASSREVEKLFF,TGTGCCAGTAGTAGGGAAGTGGAAAAACTGTTTTTT
-,few,TRBV24-1,TRBJ1-1,CATSDPRRNTEAFF,TGTGCCACCAGTGATCCTCGACGGAACACTGAAGCTTTCTTT
-,many,TRBV28,TRBJ1-4,CASTVGGSGKLFF,TGTGCCAGCACCGTAGGGGGATCGGGAAAACTGTTTTTT
TRBD1,-,TRBV24-1,TRBJ2-5,CATSDWTGRLTGETQYF,TGTGCCACCAGTGATTGGACAGGGAGACTCACCGGGGAGACCCAGTACTTC
TRBD2,once,TRBV25-1,TRBJ2-1,CASSEETSGYYNEQLF,TGTGCCAGCAGTGAAGAGACTAGCGGATACTATAATGAGCAGCTCTTC
TRBD1,many,TRBV5-6,TRBJ1-2,CASSWAGGSLGYTF,TGTGCCAGCAGCTGGGCAGGGGGCTCCCTTGGCTACACCTTC
TRBD2,many,TRBV7-9,TRBJ2-5,CASLPGGGETQYF,TGTGCCAGCCTCCCCGGGGGGGGAGAGACCCAGTACTTC
-,many,TRBV3-1,TRBJ1-4,CASGTGREDEKLFF,TGTGCCAGCGGGACGGGTAGGGAGGATGAAAAACTGTTTTTT
-,many,TRBV6-2/TRBV6-3,TRBJ1-6,CASSYSVGNSPLHF,TGTGCCAGCAGTTACAGTGTCGGCAATTCACCCCTCCACTTT
-,many,TRBV7-2,TRBJ2-5,CASRKQETQYF,TGTGCCAGCAGAAAGCAGGAGACCCAGTACTTC
-,many,TRBV3-1,TRBJ2-5,CASSTMETQYF,TGTGCCAGCAGCACGATGGAGACCCAGTACTTC
-,few,TRBV9,TRBJ1-1,CASSVASQANTEAFF,TGTGCCAGCAGCGTAGCCTCCCAGGCGAACACTGAAGCTTTCTTT
-,many,TRBV14,TRBJ1-2,CASAGGRYGYTF,TGTGCCAGCGCGGGGGGCCGCTATGGCTACACCTTC
TRBD1,once,TRBV2,TRBJ2-3,CASSYRDRGLDTQYF,TGTGCCAGCAGTTACCGGGACAGGGGGCTGGATACGCAGTATTTT
-,-,TRBV6-8,TRBJ1-2,CASGCLGTLYGYTF,TGTGCCAGCGGTTGCCTCGGGACCCTCTATGGCTACACCTTC
-,many,TRBV11-2,TRBJ1-6,CASSLNDSIGRSYNSPLHF,TGTGCCAGCAGCTTAAATGACAGTATTGGCCGTTCCTATAATTCACCCCTCCACTTT
TRBD1,many,TRBV12-3/TRBV12-4,TRBJ1-2,CASSRAGGYGYTF,TGTGCCAGCAGTAGAGCAGGGGGCTATGGCTACACCTTC
-,many,TRBV5-5,TRBJ2-5,CASSLESDSQETQYF,TGTGCCAGCAGCCTGGAATCGGACAGCCAAGAGACCCAGTACTTC
-,many,TRBV18,TRBJ2-7,CASSPRGTPEEQYF,TGTGCCAGCTCACCACGGGGGACTCCCGAGGAGCAGTACTTC
-,many,TRBV30,TRBJ1-2,CARGRASYGYTF,TGTGCCCGGGGCCGGGCGAGTTATGGCTACACCTTC
-,many,TRBV9,TRBJ2-3,CASSVLSGIDTQYF,TGTGCCAGCAGCGTCCTTTCAGGGATAGATACGCAGTATTTT
TRBD1,many,TRBV7-2,TRBJ1-1,CASSPRGTEAFF,TGTGCCAGCAGCCCCAGGGGGACTGAAGCTTTCTTT
-,many,TRBV7-7,TRBJ2-5,CASSLKGVHQETQYF,TGTGCTAGCAGCCTCAAAGGGGTCCACCAAGAGACCCAGTACTTC
-,-,TRBV29-1,TRBJ1-2,CSVERTPNGYTF,TGCAGCGTTGAAAGGACCCCAAATGGCTACACCTTC
TRBD2,many,TRBV7-3,TRBJ2-1,CASSLWGGSSYNEQFF,TGTGCCAGCAGCTTATGGGGGGGGAGCTCCTACAATGAGCAGTTCTTC
TRBD1,-,TRBV7-9,TRBJ2-1,CASSLEVGGRGPGDEQFF,TGTGCCAGCAGCTTAGAAGTGGGCGGCAGGGGGCCCGGCGATGAGCAGTTCTTC
-,many,TRBV6-6,TRBJ1-4,CASSQSGVDEKLFF,TGTGCCAGCAGCCAAAGTGGGGTAGATGAAAAACTGTTTTTT
-,-,TRBV28,TRBJ1-2,CASRPPTRVRGYGYTF,TGTGCCAGCAGACCCCCCACCCGAGTCAGAGGCTATGGCTACACCTTC
TRBD2,once,TRBV5-1,TRBJ2-2,CASSFLAGGPPTGELFF,TGCGCCAGCAGCTTCCTAGCGGGGGGGCCACCCACCGGGGAGCTGTTTTTT
TRBD1,few,TRBV2,TRBJ1-4,CASRKQGAVGEKLFF,TGTGCCAGCAGAAAACAGGGGGCCGTCGGTGAAAAACTGTTTTTT
TRBD1,many,TRBV20-1,TRBJ1-2,CRWWAGGEGSTF,TGCAGGTGGTGGGCAGGGGGCGAAGGCTCCACCTTC
TRBD1,many,TRBV4-1,TRBJ2-5,CASSQGTGSETQYF,TGCGCCAGCAGCCAAGGGACAGGGAGCGAGACCCAGTACTTC
-,-,TRBV12-3/TRBV12-4,TRBJ1-2,CASSLSQWRGGYTF,TGTGCCAGCAGTTTATCCCAGTGGAGGGGTGGCTACACCTTC
-,few,TRBV6-5,TRBJ2-2,CASSHLGTGELFF,TGTGCCAGCAGTCACTTGGGGACCGGGGAGCTGTTTTTT
TRBD1,many,TRBV7-8,TRBJ2-4,CASSLAPRFRRTGENIQYF,TGTGCCAGCAGCTTAGCGCCTAGATTCAGGAGGACAGGCGAAAACATTCAGTACTTC
-,many,TRBV6-1,TRBJ1-5,CASSVGQPQHF,TGTGCCAGCAGTGTGGGTCAGCCCCAGCATTTT
-,many,TRBV3-1,TRBJ1-6,CASSRRQAQSAPLHF,TGTGCCAGCAGCCGCAGACAGGCCCAAAGTGCACCCCTCCACTTT
-,-,TRBV7-6,TRBJ1-4,CASSLRTGDGNENLFF,TGTGCCAGCAGCCTCCGGACCGGGGATGGTAATGAAAACCTGTTTTTT
-,many,TRBV18,TRBJ1-4,CASSTRGLDNEKLFF,TGTGCCAGCTCAACCAGGGGCTTGGATAATGAAAAACTGTTTTTT
-,many,TRBV5-1,TRBJ1-2,CASSLGSSAYGYTF,TGCGCCAGCAGCTTGGGTAGCAGTGCCTATGGCTACACCTTC
-,many,TRBV15,TRBJ1-2,CATSGDGIGGYTF,TGTGCCACCAGCGGGGACGGAATCGGGGGCTACACCTTC
TRBD1,many,TRBV20-1,TRBJ1-2,CSAKDRQGLGHTF,TGCAGTGCCAAAGATCGACAGGGCCTTGGTCACACCTTC
TRBD1,many,TRBV20-1,TRBJ2-7,CSARDRGTGANEQYF,TGCAGTGCTAGAGATCGGGGGACAGGGGCCAACGAGCAGTACTTC
TRBD2,-,TRBV7-3,TRBJ2-5,CASSQGLAGAQYF,TGTGCCAGCAGCCAGGGACTAGCGGGGGCCCAGTACTTC
-,many,TRBV6-5,TRBJ1-3,CASSRGANSGNTIYF,TGTGCCAGCAGTAGGGGGGCCAACTCTGGAAACACCATATATTTT
-,many,TRBV6-6,TRBJ2-2,CASSPHEGTGELFF,TGTGCCAGCAGTCCCCACGAGGGGACCGGGGAGCTGTTTTTT
TRBD1,many,TRBV5-1,TRBJ2-1,CASSSTGTVYDEQFF,TGCGCCAGCAGCTCCACCGGGACAGTGTACGATGAGCAGTTCTTC
TRBD2,many,TRBV24-1,TRBJ2-3,CATGSGGSEDTQYF,TGTGCCACCGGCAGCGGGGGAAGTGAAGATACGCAGTATTTT
TRBD2,many,TRBV2,TRBJ2-1,CASFPIGLADYNEQFF,TGTGCCAGCTTTCCAATCGGACTAGCGGATTACAATGAGCAGTTCTTC
-,many,TRBV5-8,TRBJ2-6,CASSLLGTEDSGANVLTF,TGTGCCAGCAGCTTGTTGGGGACCGAAGACTCTGGGGCCAACGTCCTGACTTTC
-,-,TRBV11-2,TRBJ2-7,CASSNDSYSHEQYF,TGTGCCAGCAGCAACGACAGTTACTCCCACGAGCAGTACTTC
-,many,TRBV7-6,TRBJ2-1,CASSPFLGGHYNEQFF,TGTGCCAGCAGTCCATTTCTCGGGGGCCATTACAATGAGCAGTTCTTC
-,few,TRBV3-1,TRBJ1-1,CASSHGARLFPEAFF,TGTGCCAGCAGCCATGGGGCCCGGCTTTTCCCTGAAGCTTTCTTT
-,medium-sized,TRBV15,TRBJ2-1,CATSRDHASSYNEQFF,TGTGCCACCAGCAGAGATCATGCGAGCTCCTACAATGAGCAGTTCTTC
-,many,TRBV7-9,TRBJ2-3,CASSLKDSYATILW,TGTGCCAGCAGCTTAAAGGACAGCTATGCAACCATCCTTTGG
TRBD1,many,TRBV20-1,TRBJ1-2,CSAKDRDHGYTF,TGCAGTGCAAAGGACAGGGATCACGGCTACACCTTC
-,many,TRBV7-2,TRBJ1-2,CASSLDGSTNYGYTF,TGTGCCAGCAGCCTAGACGGGAGCACCAACTATGGCTACACCTTC